This entry lists 14 T cell receptor beta chains sequenced from one sample in a study of chemoradiotherapy in HPV16-positive cancers. Sequencing used immunoSEQ multiplex PCR; TCRdb keeps in-frame clones, though not all of them. The sample shows over a thousand clones, about 80% of them seen only once. The sequenced sample was tumor tissue, obtained from a patient who underwent chemoradiotherapy. The source of these receptors is a human donor with HPV-associated anogenital cancer.

V gene TRBV5-6 combines with J gene TRBJ2-1; a weak D match, TRBD1 (5 bases). The CDR3 is made up of 16 amino acids. Germline V gene lookup returns CDR1 SGHDT and CDR2 YYEEEE. The V gene lost 0 bases and the J gene lost 8 bases, with 18 bases spanning the gap. CDR3 coding DNA: TGTGCCAGCAGCTTGGACCCAGGGTTTCTACCCGATGAGCAGTTCTTC. It codes for CASSLDPGFLPDEQFF.

This clone was counted a single time. V usage is TRBV19 and J usage is TRBJ2-5; 9 bases agree with TRBD1. V was clipped by 6 bases and J by 0 bases; unmatched bases: 5. Germline lookup yields CDR1 LNHDA and CDR2 SQIVND (reference sequence). This CDR3 comprises 15 residues. The CDR3 sequence: CASSSGQGNQETQYF. The DNA for the CDR3 is TGTGCCAGTAGCTCGGGACAGGGCAACCAAGAGACCCAGTACTTC.

The chain couples TRBV29-1 to TRBJ2-7; 8 bases match TRBD1. The CDR3 has 12 amino acids. Germline V gene sequence: CDR1 SQVTM, CDR2 ANQGSEA. V gave up 6 bases and J gave up 3 bases; unmatched junction bases: 4. The CDR3 nucleotides are TGCAGCGTCTCCGGACAGGGCTACGAGCAGTACTTC. Protein product: CSVSGQGYEQYF.

This clone has only a few counts. This chain joins TRBV7-8 and TRBJ2-7, with D hard to call. CDR3 size: 13 residues. The germline gives CDR1 SGHVS, CDR2 FQNEAQ. V was pared by 2 bases and J by 5 bases, with 10 bases between. This CDR3 is CASSLIRLHEQYF. Here the CDR3 DNA reads TGTGCCAGCAGCTTAATCAGGCTCCACGAGCAGTACTTC.

The chain couples TRBV19 to TRBJ2-1; D is perhaps TRBD1 (5 bases). V was trimmed by 5 bases and J by 9 bases, leaving 17 bases between them. There are 14 residues in the CDR3. The germline V gene has CDR1 LNHDA and CDR2 SQIVND (reference sequence). CDR3 in DNA: TGTGCCAGTAGTCCGAACATACCAGGGATTGAGCAGTTCTTC. Protein product: CASSPNIPGIEQFF. The full variable domain, in which reference TRBV19 and TRBJ2-1 provide the parts outside the CDR3, is DGGITQSPKYLFRKEGQNVTLSCEQNLNHDAMYWYRQDPGQGLRLIYYSQIVNDFQKGDIAEGYSVSREKKESFPLTVTSAQKNPTAFYLCASSPNIPGIEQFFGPGTRLTVL.

The DNA for the CDR3 is TGTGCCAGCACAGGATATAATTCACCCCTCCACTTT. It yields the protein CASTGYNSPLHF. The chain has TRBV25-1 and TRBJ1-6; D not resolved. V was shortened by 7 bases and J by 4 bases, with 5 bases between the two germline ends. Germline values: CDR1 MGHDK, CDR2 SYGVNS. The length of the CDR3 is 12 residues. Drawing the rest from reference TRBV25-1 and TRBJ1-6, the complete variable domain is EADIYQTPRYLVIGTGKKITLECSQTMGHDKMYWYQQDPGMELHLIHYSYGVNSTEKGDLSSESTVSRIRTEHFPLTLESARPSHTSQYLCASTGYNSPLHFGNGTRLTVT.

The V call is TRBV5-1, the J call TRBJ1-5; no firm D call. The V end lost 4 bases, the J end lost 4 bases, and 9 bases lay between the germline ends. CDR1 is SGHRS and CDR2 is YFSETQ in the germline V gene. CDR3 length: 13 amino acids. The CDR3, as DNA: TGCGCCAGCAGCCGCGCCCCGAATCAGCCCCAGCATTTT. Encoded protein: CASSRAPNQPQHF. The full variable domain, its missing parts supplied by reference TRBV5-1 and TRBJ1-5, is KAGVTQTPRYLIKTRGQQVTLSCSPISGHRSVSWYQQTPGQGLQFLFEYFSETQRNKGNFPGRFSGRQFSNSRSEMNVSTLELGDSALYLCASSRAPNQPQHFGDGTRLSIL.

CDR3 loop: CAIREGQAYYGYTF. CDR3 DNA sequence: TGTGCCATCAGAGAGGGGCAGGCCTACTATGGCTACACCTTC. The chain couples TRBV10-3 to TRBJ1-2, with a tentative D call TRBD1 (5 bases). Trimming cost V 6 bases and J 3 bases, with 14 bases left between them. The CDR3 runs 14 residues. Germline CDR1 and CDR2: ENHRY and SYGVKD.

V gene TRBV7-6 combines with J gene TRBJ2-3; D tentatively fits TRBD1 or TRBD2 (6 bases each). The V gene lost 3 bases and the J gene lost 1 base, with 14 bases spanning the gap. The CDR3 spans 16 residues. CDR1 and CDR2 (germline): SGHVS, FNYEAQ. For the CDR3, the DNA is TGTGCCAGCAGCTTTGACAGGATAGCGGGCACAGATACGCAGTATTTT. Residues: CASSFDRIAGTDTQYF.

CDR3 loop: CSVCAPTGLGDTQYF. As DNA, the CDR3 is TGCAGCGTTTGTGCCCCAACAGGGCTGGGAGATACGCAGTATTTT. The rearrangement uses TRBV29-1 and TRBJ2-3; D is perhaps TRBD1 (6 bases). CDR3 length equals 15 residues. Germline V gene data show CDR1 as SQVTM and CDR2 as ANQGSEA. V dropped 5 bases and J dropped 5 bases, with 20 bases sitting between them.

The chain has TRBV7-8 and TRBJ1-1, with D uncertain. The CDR3 consists of 15 residues. V was pared by 1 base and J by 5 bases, with 14 bases between. Germline-derived CDR1 and CDR2 are SGHVS and FQNEAQ. The CDR3 protein is CASSLVPPGWTEAFF. As DNA, the CDR3 is TGTGCCAGCAGCTTAGTTCCGCCGGGGTGGACTGAAGCTTTCTTT.

The J gene is TRBJ1-2, the V gene TRBV4-1; possibly TRBD1 for D (5 bases). Germline CDR1 MGHRA, CDR2 YSYEKL. This CDR3 comprises 15 residues. V lost 0 bases and J lost 6, with 14 bases in between. The CDR3 nucleotides read TGCGCCAGCAGCCAAGAGATGTCCAGGGTTAATGGCTACACCTTC. Protein product: CASSQEMSRVNGYTF.

The chain combines TRBV19 with TRBJ2-5; D gene unclear. Germline loops: CDR1 LNHDA, CDR2 SQIVND (reference sequence). CDR3 length: 13 residues. Between the trimmed V and J ends, which lost 3 bases and 3 bases, there was a span of 8 bases. The CDR3: CASSITGKETQYF. CDR3 DNA: TGTGCCAGTAGTATTACCGGAAAAGAGACCCAGTACTTC. The full variable domain, completed using reference TRBV19 and TRBJ2-5, is DGGITQSPKYLFRKEGQNVTLSCEQNLNHDAMYWYRQDPGQGLRLIYYSQIVNDFQKGDIAEGYSVSREKKESFPLTVTSAQKNPTAFYLCASSITGKETQYFGPGTRLLVL.

CDR3 protein: CASSVDRDYEQYF. The CDR3 region has the DNA TGTGCCAGCAGCGTAGACAGGGACTACGAGCAGTACTTC. The V call is TRBV7-6, the J call TRBJ2-7; 7 positions agree with TRBD1. Trimming at V came to 5 bases and at J to 3 bases, leaving 4 bases not matched to a gene. The CDR3 is 13 residues long. The V gene's germline CDR1 is SGHVS and CDR2 FNYEAQ.